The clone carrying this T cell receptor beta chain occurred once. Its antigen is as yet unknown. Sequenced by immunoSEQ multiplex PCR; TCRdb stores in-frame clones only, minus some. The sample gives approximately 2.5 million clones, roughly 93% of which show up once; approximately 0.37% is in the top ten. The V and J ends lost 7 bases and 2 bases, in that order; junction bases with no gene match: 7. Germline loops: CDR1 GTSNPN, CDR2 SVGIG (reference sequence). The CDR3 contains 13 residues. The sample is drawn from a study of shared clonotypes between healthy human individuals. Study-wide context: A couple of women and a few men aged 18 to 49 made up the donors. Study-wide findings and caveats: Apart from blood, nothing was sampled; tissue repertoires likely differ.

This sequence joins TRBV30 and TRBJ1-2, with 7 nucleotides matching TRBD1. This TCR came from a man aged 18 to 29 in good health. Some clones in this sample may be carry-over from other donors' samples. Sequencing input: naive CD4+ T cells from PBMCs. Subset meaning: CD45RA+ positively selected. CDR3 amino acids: CASTYRGNYGYTF. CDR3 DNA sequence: TGTGCCTCCACCTACAGGGGAAACTATGGCTACACCTTC.